Listed below are T cell receptor beta chains from one sample, sequenced in a study of molecular identifiers for immune sequencing clone quantification. A single record per CDR3 protein comes from TCRdb applying MiXCR to the PCR reads. This table has hundreds of thousands of distinct CDR3 sequences, 24% appearing once. Sequencing input: naive CD8+ T cells from blood, with Jurkat cell RNA spiked in. These receptor sequences come from a human donor in good health. Some libraries in this study had Jurkat cell RNA spiked in. Both conserved end residues are part of each CDR3. The order of the fields is CDR3 DNA, CDR3 protein, clone size, V gene, CDR3 length, D gene, J gene. D genes are given only for firm matches. For some rows the clone size is stated as once, few or many, or as a class when expanded; others skip it.

CDR3 DNA: TGTGCCAGTAGTATGACTAGCGGGATTCCAGATACGCAGTATTTT
CDR3 protein: CASSMTSGIPDTQYF
clone size: -
V gene: TRBV19
CDR3 length: 15
D gene: TRBD2
J gene: TRBJ2-3

CDR3 DNA: TGTGCCAGCAGGGCCCCGGGACTGACCAACACTGAAGCTTTCTTT
CDR3 protein: CASRAPGLTNTEAFF
clone size: -
V gene: TRBV13
CDR3 length: 15
D gene: -
J gene: TRBJ1-1

CDR3 DNA: TGTGCCAGCAGCTATACAGGGGACCACACCGGGGAGCTGTTTTTT
CDR3 protein: CASSYTGDHTGELFF
clone size: few
V gene: TRBV7-9
CDR3 length: 15
D gene: TRBD1
J gene: TRBJ2-2

CDR3 DNA: TGCGCCAGCAGCCAAGGGAGTAGGGGACCCACCTACGAGCAGTACTTC
CDR3 protein: CASSQGSRGPTYEQYF
clone size: many
V gene: TRBV4-1
CDR3 length: 16
D gene: -
J gene: TRBJ2-7

CDR3 DNA: TGTGCCAGCAGTGTGTGGGGGATGGATACGCAGTATTTT
CDR3 protein: CASSVWGMDTQYF
clone size: -
V gene: TRBV2
CDR3 length: 13
D gene: -
J gene: TRBJ2-3

CDR3 DNA: TGTGCCAGTAGTATAGCAGACCGGGGTACTGAAGCTTTCTTT
CDR3 protein: CASSIADRGTEAFF
clone size: -
V gene: TRBV19
CDR3 length: 14
D gene: -
J gene: TRBJ1-1

CDR3 DNA: TGTGCCAGCAGCCAAGTCCAGGGTACCTACGAGCAGTACTTC
CDR3 protein: CASSQVQGTYEQYF
clone size: many
V gene: TRBV4-2
CDR3 length: 14
D gene: -
J gene: TRBJ2-7

CDR3 DNA: TGTGCCAGCAGTTACTCGACCAGTGGGCGGTCGGGGTACGAGCAGTACTTC
CDR3 protein: CASSYSTSGRSGYEQYF
clone size: many
V gene: TRBV6-5
CDR3 length: 17
D gene: -
J gene: TRBJ2-7

CDR3 DNA: TGTGCCAGCAGTAACAACGGTGGGGGTTTGAACACTGAAGCTTTCTTT
CDR3 protein: CASSNNGGGLNTEAFF
clone size: many
V gene: TRBV5-4
CDR3 length: 16
D gene: -
J gene: TRBJ1-1

CDR3 DNA: TGTGCCAGCAGCTCAGGGTTGAGGGGTGAAAAACTGTTTTTT
CDR3 protein: CASSSGLRGEKLFF
clone size: -
V gene: TRBV7-9
CDR3 length: 14
D gene: -
J gene: TRBJ1-4

CDR3 DNA: TGCAGCGACGTAGACAGGGCTCACTACAATGAGCAGTTCTTC
CDR3 protein: CSDVDRAHYNEQFF
clone size: -
V gene: TRBV29-1
CDR3 length: 14
D gene: TRBD1
J gene: TRBJ2-1

CDR3 DNA: TGTGCCAGCAGTCTACTCACCGGGACAGGCCCTGCGGGTGAAAAACTGTTTTTT
CDR3 protein: CASSLLTGTGPAGEKLFF
clone size: many
V gene: TRBV27
CDR3 length: 18
D gene: TRBD1
J gene: TRBJ1-4

CDR3 DNA: TGTGCCCTAATGATGGCGAGGGAATCAGATACGCAGTATTTT
CDR3 protein: CALMMARESDTQYF
clone size: few
V gene: TRBV2
CDR3 length: 14
D gene: -
J gene: TRBJ2-3

CDR3 DNA: TGTGCCAGCAGTCACAGGACGTTGGCTGAAGCTTTCTTT
CDR3 protein: CASSHRTLAEAFF
clone size: few
V gene: TRBV6-2/TRBV6-3
CDR3 length: 13
D gene: -
J gene: TRBJ1-1

CDR3 DNA: TGTGCCAGCAGTTTATATAGGGGGTCGGGTCAGCCCCAGCATTTT
CDR3 protein: CASSLYRGSGQPQHF
clone size: -
V gene: TRBV27
CDR3 length: 15
D gene: -
J gene: TRBJ1-5

CDR3 DNA: TGTGCCAGCAGCTTGTTGGACGGCAATGAGCAGTTCTTC
CDR3 protein: CASSLLDGNEQFF
clone size: -
V gene: TRBV3-1
CDR3 length: 13
D gene: -
J gene: TRBJ2-1

CDR3 DNA: TGTGCCAGTAGTATAGGGGCAGGGTACCAGCCCCAGCATTTT
CDR3 protein: CASSIGAGYQPQHF
clone size: many
V gene: TRBV19
CDR3 length: 14
D gene: -
J gene: TRBJ1-5

CDR3 DNA: TGCGCCAGCAGCTTCCGGGACGGGCAAGAGACCCAGTACTTC
CDR3 protein: CASSFRDGQETQYF
clone size: many
V gene: TRBV5-1
CDR3 length: 14
D gene: -
J gene: TRBJ2-5

CDR3 DNA: TGTGCCAGCAGCTTAGCGGACAGGGTTTCCTACAATGAGCAGTTCTTC
CDR3 protein: CASSLADRVSYNEQFF
clone size: few
V gene: TRBV11-2
CDR3 length: 16
D gene: TRBD1
J gene: TRBJ2-1

CDR3 DNA: TGTGCCAGCAGCCGCTTGTCCTGGGGAAAGGGCACTGAAGCTTTCTTT
CDR3 protein: CASSRLSWGKGTEAFF
clone size: many
V gene: TRBV5-6
CDR3 length: 16
D gene: -
J gene: TRBJ1-1

CDR3 DNA: TGCAGTGCTAGAGTCCCAGGGGGACCCCTTCAGCCCCAGCATTTT
CDR3 protein: CSARVPGGPLQPQHF
clone size: few
V gene: TRBV20-1
CDR3 length: 15
D gene: TRBD1
J gene: TRBJ1-5

CDR3 DNA: TGTGCCAGCACGACCGGGACGAAGCCCTACGAGCAGTACTTC
CDR3 protein: CASTTGTKPYEQYF
clone size: many
V gene: TRBV5-4
CDR3 length: 14
D gene: -
J gene: TRBJ2-7

CDR3 DNA: TGTGCCAGCAGTTTATTACAGAGACTAGCGAGTTACAATGAGCAGTTCTTC
CDR3 protein: CASSLLQRLASYNEQFF
clone size: few
V gene: TRBV27
CDR3 length: 17
D gene: TRBD2
J gene: TRBJ2-1

CDR3 DNA: TGTGCCTGGAGTATGACAGGGTTGGGTCAGCCCCAGCATTTT
CDR3 protein: CAWSMTGLGQPQHF
clone size: -
V gene: TRBV30
CDR3 length: 14
D gene: TRBD1
J gene: TRBJ1-5

CDR3 DNA: TGTGCCAGCAGTGAAGGCGACAGAGAAATGTTCACAGATACGCAGTATTTT
CDR3 protein: CASSEGDREMFTDTQYF
clone size: many
V gene: TRBV2
CDR3 length: 17
D gene: -
J gene: TRBJ2-3

CDR3 DNA: TGTGCCAGCAGTTACGCCCAGGTCTACGAGCAGTACTTC
CDR3 protein: CASSYAQVYEQYF
clone size: few
V gene: TRBV6-2/TRBV6-3
CDR3 length: 13
D gene: -
J gene: TRBJ2-7

CDR3 DNA: TGTGCCAGCAGTTTCCCAGCCGGTGAGGTCACAGATACGCAGTATTTT
CDR3 protein: CASSFPAGEVTDTQYF
clone size: few
V gene: TRBV28
CDR3 length: 16
D gene: -
J gene: TRBJ2-3

CDR3 DNA: TGTGCCAGCAGTTTAGCAGGTCCAGAGTCTGGGGCCAACGTCCTGACTTTC
CDR3 protein: CASSLAGPESGANVLTF
clone size: few
V gene: TRBV27
CDR3 length: 17
D gene: -
J gene: TRBJ2-6

CDR3 DNA: TGCAGTGCTAGAGATGTCTGGGAGCGACAGCTTTTAGATACGCAGTATTTT
CDR3 protein: CSARDVWERQLLDTQYF
clone size: -
V gene: TRBV20-1
CDR3 length: 17
D gene: -
J gene: TRBJ2-3

CDR3 DNA: TGTGCCAGCAGCCCCGGGTTGGTTAGCAATCAGCCCCAGCATTTT
CDR3 protein: CASSPGLVSNQPQHF
clone size: -
V gene: TRBV6-2/TRBV6-3
CDR3 length: 15
D gene: -
J gene: TRBJ1-5

CDR3 DNA: TGTGCCAGCAGCTTGGTTCGGCCCTACGAGCAGTACTTC
CDR3 protein: CASSLVRPYEQYF
clone size: few
V gene: TRBV5-6
CDR3 length: 13
D gene: -
J gene: TRBJ2-7

CDR3 DNA: TGTGCCAGCAGCGGGTTAAATGAGCAGTTCTTC
CDR3 protein: CASSGLNEQFF
clone size: many
V gene: TRBV11-3
CDR3 length: 11
D gene: -
J gene: TRBJ2-1

CDR3 DNA: TGCAGTGCTAGAGAGGCCGTCGCTGGGGAGACCCAGTACTTC
CDR3 protein: CSAREAVAGETQYF
clone size: few
V gene: TRBV20-1
CDR3 length: 14
D gene: -
J gene: TRBJ2-5

CDR3 DNA: TGTGCCAGCAGCTTAGGGGGGATTTCCTACAATGAGCGGTTCTTC
CDR3 protein: CASSLGGISYNERFF
clone size: -
V gene: TRBV7-2
CDR3 length: 15
D gene: -
J gene: TRBJ2-1

CDR3 DNA: TGTGCCAACAGCCCACGGTATACAGGGGGCGGACCTGAAGCTTTCTTT
CDR3 protein: CANSPRYTGGGPEAFF
clone size: once
V gene: TRBV14
CDR3 length: 16
D gene: TRBD1
J gene: TRBJ1-1

CDR3 DNA: TGTGCCATCAGTGAGTCGAATAGGCTAGCGGTTTACGAGCAGTACTTC
CDR3 protein: CAISESNRLAVYEQYF
clone size: -
V gene: TRBV10-3
CDR3 length: 16
D gene: TRBD2
J gene: TRBJ2-7

CDR3 DNA: TGTGCCATCAGTACCCCCGGCCCAAGCACAGATACGCAGTATTTT
CDR3 protein: CAISTPGPSTDTQYF
clone size: -
V gene: TRBV10-3
CDR3 length: 15
D gene: -
J gene: TRBJ2-3

CDR3 DNA: TGCAGTGCTAGAGATATCCCCTACGAGCAGTACTTC
CDR3 protein: CSARDIPYEQYF
clone size: many
V gene: TRBV20-1
CDR3 length: 12
D gene: -
J gene: TRBJ2-7

CDR3 DNA: TGTGCCAGCAGCTTAGCGGGGGGAGGCCAAAAGATTACCTACGAGCAGTACTTC
CDR3 protein: CASSLAGGGQKITYEQYF
clone size: -
V gene: TRBV7-9
CDR3 length: 18
D gene: -
J gene: TRBJ2-7

CDR3 DNA: TGCAGCGTTGAAGTTCCTTCTAGCGGGAGGGCCGTCACCGGGGAGCTGTTTTTT
CDR3 protein: CSVEVPSSGRAVTGELFF
clone size: few
V gene: TRBV29-1
CDR3 length: 18
D gene: TRBD2
J gene: TRBJ2-2

CDR3 DNA: TGTGGCAGCAGCCCGGGGCAGGTTAGGCAAGAGACCCAGTACTTC
CDR3 protein: CGSSPGQVRQETQYF
clone size: -
V gene: TRBV7-6
CDR3 length: 15
D gene: -
J gene: TRBJ2-5

CDR3 DNA: TGTGCCAGCAGCTTAGCCGGTCAGCCCCAGCATTTT
CDR3 protein: CASSLAGQPQHF
clone size: many
V gene: TRBV6-5
CDR3 length: 12
D gene: -
J gene: TRBJ1-5

CDR3 DNA: TGCAGTGCTAGAGATTTTTACGGGAGGGTCTCCTACGAGCAGTACTTC
CDR3 protein: CSARDFYGRVSYEQYF
clone size: few
V gene: TRBV20-1
CDR3 length: 16
D gene: TRBD2
J gene: TRBJ2-7